This T cell receptor (beta chain) was sequenced for a study of technical replicates of blood from a handful of donors. The germline V gene has CDR1 MGHRA and CDR2 YSYEKL. The CDR3 sequence is 17 residues long. The J segment lost 8 bases and the V segment lost 4 bases, leaving 13 bases of the junction unmatched. Clones were read by immunoSEQ multiplex PCR, and TCRdb kept only the in-frame ones, dropping some. This table has more than 65,000 clones, 95% to 98% appearing once. The clonotype originates from a human donor in good health. The rearrangement uses TRBV4-1 and TRBJ2-1; 11 bases fit TRBD2. Sequences were obtained from T cells isolated from PBMCs. As DNA, the CDR3 is TGCGCCAGCAGCCTTTCCGGGACTAGCGGACTCGGGCATGAGCAGTTCTTC. The encoded protein is CASSLSGTSGLGHEQFF.